The table lists the clone carrying this T cell receptor (beta chain) with a count of one. Its antigen remains unknown. This entry comes from a study of cytomegalovirus exposure and HLA in healthy donors. About the study: In a later analysis, the 120 or so validation repertoires were reported to have used the same platform as the roughly 600 first-cohort repertoires.

General study findings and limits: First-cohort TCR clusters tended to co-occur in the approximately 130 validation repertoires, a later analysis found.

The V gene's germline CDR1 is SQVTM and CDR2 ANQGSEA. This CDR3 has 13 amino acids. V lost 4 bases and J 2 bases, leaving 11 bases between the germline ends. TCRdb's copy holds only in-frame clones and misses some; the assay was immunoSEQ multiplex PCR. The repertoire includes approximately 200,000 clones, approximately 90% of them detected once, and around 1% sits in the top ten. This clonotype was obtained from a woman in her late teens or twenties in good health and CMV-seronegative. The source material was PBMCs. This chain uses TRBV29-1 with TRBJ1-2; tentative D call: TRBD1 (6 bases). CDR3 region: CSVGGQTNYGYTF. CDR3 nucleotides: TGCAGCGTTGGTGGACAGACAAACTATGGCTACACCTTC.